These 20 T cell receptor beta chains were sequenced from one sample in a study of beta chain features in type 1 diabetes. Study-level findings and limits: Within each of all four CD4+ subsets, Type 1 diabetes patients had TCRB CDR3s that were moderately but significantly shorter.

Every isolated RNA sample was fully reverse transcribed, so sequencing captured expressed TCRB transcripts. Measured with immunoSEQ multiplex PCR; TCRdb has only the in-frame clones, and not every one. The sample contains roughly 150,000 clones, 9% of which appear only once. What these receptors recognize is not known. The specimen was central memory CD4+ T cells from blood. These receptors all stem from a woman aged 25 to 39 with type 1 diabetes.

This clone was seen a few times. The rearrangement joins TRBV4-1 to TRBJ2-1, with TRBD2 identical over 12 bases. After removal of 4 bases from V and 7 bases from J, the junction contained 14 bases not matched to a gene. The V gene's germline CDR1 is MGHRA and CDR2 YSYEKL. The length of the CDR3 is 18 residues. In DNA form, the CDR3 reads TGCGCCAGCAGCCGCATTCAGACTAGCGGGAGTGCAAGAAATGAGCAGTTCTTC. Protein: CASSRIQTSGSARNEQFF.

This clone was counted between two and nine times. The CDR3 spells CSARDNGWFF. In DNA form, the CDR3 reads TGCAGTGCTAGAGATAATGGCTGGTTCTTC. The chain employs TRBV20-1 and TRBJ2-1; D ambiguous. Germline V gene sequence: CDR1 DFQATT, CDR2 SNEGSKA (reference sequence). The CDR3 contains 10 residues. V gave up 0 bases and J gave up 15 bases, with 9 bases separating them.

The rearrangement uses TRBV4-1 and TRBJ2-7, with 11 bases fitting TRBD1. The CDR3 consists of 16 residues. The junction had 7 bases not matched to a gene; V was cut back by 4 bases and J by 2 bases. Germline V gives CDR1 MGHRA, CDR2 YSYEKL. The chain's CDR3 is CASSRGQGAYPYEQYF. The CDR3 nucleotides are TGCGCCAGCAGCCGAGGACAGGGGGCTTATCCCTACGAGCAGTACTTC.

This clone showed up just a few times. This chain joins TRBV4-2 and TRBJ2-7; 8 bases match TRBD1. The CDR3 contains 16 residues. With V trimmed by 3 bases and J by 3 bases, 10 bases remained unmatched. Germline values: CDR1 LGHNA, CDR2 YNFKEQ. CDR3 DNA: TGTGCCAGCAGCCATGGACAGGGACACCTACTCTACGAGCAGTACTTC. It encodes CASSHGQGHLLYEQYF.

This clone was seen more than once but under ten times. This sequence joins TRBV11-3 and TRBJ2-1; D call uncertain. Germline V gene lookup returns CDR1 SGHNT and CDR2 YENEEA. Trimming removed 3 bases from V and 8 bases from J, with 8 bases in between. This CDR3 spans 12 amino acids. CDR3 DNA: TGTGCCAGCAGCTTTAGTTACGATGAGCAGTTCTTC. Protein sequence: CASSFSYDEQFF.

This clone showed up just a few times. The V and J genes are TRBV15 and TRBJ2-3; perhaps TRBD2 as D (5 bases). The V end was cut by 1 base, the J end by 0 bases, with 5 bases between. Germline lookup yields CDR1 LNHNV and CDR2 YYDKDF (reference sequence). The CDR3 sequence is 14 residues long. DNA for the CDR3: TGTGCCACCAGCAGAGGCGGGAGCACAGATACGCAGTATTTT. It yields the protein CATSRGGSTDTQYF.

The V gene is TRBV29-1, the J gene TRBJ1-5, with TRBD1 matching over 8 bases. Germline V gives CDR1 SQVTM, CDR2 ANQGSEA. V was pared by 5 bases and J by 5 bases, with 8 bases of the junction left unmatched. The CDR3 sequence is 14 residues long. Here the CDR3 reads CSVLVQGEDQPQHF. The DNA of the CDR3 is TGCAGCGTTCTCGTACAGGGGGAGGATCAGCCCCAGCATTTT.

The chain is built from TRBV7-9 and TRBJ2-7; possible D gene TRBD1, 5 bases. V shed 4 bases and J shed 0 bases, with 7 bases lying between them. The CDR3 length is 13 residues. Germline values: CDR1 SEHNR, CDR2 FQNEAQ (reference sequence). CDR3: CASSSRVSYEQYF. DNA for the CDR3: TGTGCCAGCAGCTCCAGGGTCTCCTACGAGCAGTACTTC.

This clone has a handful of counts. The chain has TRBV19 and TRBJ2-7; D possibly corresponds to TRBD1 (5 bases). The CDR3 extends over 17 amino acids. Germline CDR1 LNHDA, CDR2 SQIVND (reference sequence). Deletions cut 5 bases from V and 5 bases from J, with 25 bases between. CDR3 DNA sequence: TGTGCCAGTAGTGCAAACCGTATTCAGGGTATGCGAGACGAGCAGTACTTC. It codes for CASSANRIQGMRDEQYF.

This clone was observed a few times. J is TRBJ2-3 and V is TRBV9; D uncertain. Trimming pared 4 bases from V and 3 bases from J, leaving 6 bases between. Looked up from germline, CDR1 is SGDLS and CDR2 is YYNGEE. The CDR3 extends over 12 amino acids. Written as DNA, the CDR3 is TGTGCCAGCAGCCCCGCGACAGATACGCAGTATTTT. This gives the protein CASSPATDTQYF.

Only a few counts were recorded for this clone. The gene calls are TRBV5-1 and TRBJ2-1; 13 positions agree with TRBD2. The V gene end was trimmed by 6 bases and the J gene end by 8 bases; junction bases not matched to a gene: 11. The CDR3 is 16 amino acids. Germline lookup yields CDR1 SGHRS and CDR2 YFSETQ. CDR3 residues: CASTNGGTSGNDEQFF. The CDR3 DNA reads TGCGCCAGCACAAATGGCGGGACTAGCGGGAACGATGAGCAGTTCTTC.

This chain joins TRBV15 and TRBJ2-7; perhaps TRBD1 as D (6 bases). Trimming stripped 2 bases from V and 2 bases from J, with 13 bases between. The CDR3 spans 15 residues. Germline V gene sequence: CDR1 LNHNV, CDR2 YYDKDF (reference sequence). The CDR3 DNA reads as TGTGCCACCAGCAGATCTTGGGACACAGCCTACGAGCAGTACTTC. Protein product: CATSRSWDTAYEQYF. The variable domain in full, completed from reference TRBV15 and TRBJ2-7, reads DAMVIQNPRYQVTQFGKPVTLSCSQTLNHNVMYWYQQKSSQAPKLLFHYYDKDFNNEADTPDNFQSRRPNTSFCFLDIRSPGLGDTAMYLCATSRSWDTAYEQYFGPGTRLTVT.

This chain joins TRBV2 and TRBJ2-1, with TRBD1 matching over 9 bases. The CDR3 loop spans 15 amino acids. V shed 6 bases and J 4 bases; nucleotides not matched to a gene: 7. The germline CDR1 and CDR2 sequences are SNHLY and FYNNEI. The CDR3 sequence: CASRGGTGSYNEQFF. In DNA form, the CDR3 reads TGTGCCAGCAGAGGAGGGACAGGGAGTTACAATGAGCAGTTCTTC.

This clone occurred a few times. The genes are TRBV20-1 and TRBJ2-1, with D perhaps matching TRBD1 (6 bases). Germline values: CDR1 DFQATT, CDR2 SNEGSKA (reference sequence). CDR3 length: 11 amino acids. With 6 bases removed from V and 6 bases from J, the gap between germline ends came to 9 bases. In DNA form, the CDR3 reads TGCAGTGCCCAGGGGCGCAATGAGCAGTTCTTC. It is translated as CSAQGRNEQFF.

The sample holds a few counts of this clone. The CDR3 region has the DNA TGTGCCAGCAGCCGACAGGGGGCGGGAGAGACCCAGTACTTC. Its translation: CASSRQGAGETQYF. The V call is TRBV6-6, the J call TRBJ2-5, with TRBD1 matching over 10 bases. V shed 6 bases and J 4 bases; nucleotides not matched to a gene: 5. CDR3 size: 14 residues. From germline, CDR1 is MNHNY and CDR2 SVGAGI (reference sequence).

This clone was picked up a small number of times. V usage is TRBV28 and J usage is TRBJ2-5; perhaps TRBD1 as D (5 bases). Germline V lookup: CDR1 MDHEN, CDR2 SYDVKM. The V end lost 10 bases, the J end lost 2 bases, and 11 bases lay between the germline ends. This CDR3 spans 12 amino acids. The CDR3 spells CATYRMQETQYF. CDR3 DNA sequence: TGTGCCACATACAGGATGCAAGAGACCCAGTACTTC.

This clone turned up a few times. This chain joins TRBV6-5 and TRBJ2-1, with 9 bases lining up with TRBD1. The length of the CDR3 is 15 residues. The ends lost 5 bases at V and 6 bases at J; junction bases unmatched: 8. Germline V lookup: CDR1 MNHEY, CDR2 SVGAGI. The CDR3 is CASSQQGAQTNEQFF. The CDR3 DNA is TGTGCCAGCAGTCAACAGGGGGCCCAGACCAATGAGCAGTTCTTC.

This clone has just a few counts. V and J are TRBV29-1 and TRBJ1-1; a possible D gene is TRBD1 (6 bases). Germline CDR1 reads SQVTM; CDR2 reads ANQGSEA. The CDR3 runs to 13 residues. The germline V and J ends were trimmed by 4 bases and 4 bases, with 13 bases remaining between them. CDR3 loop: CSVALQDSTEAFF. CDR3 nucleotides: TGCAGCGTTGCGTTGCAGGACAGCACTGAAGCTTTCTTT.

This clone is medium-sized in the sample. Other nucleotide sequences from this sample produce the same CDR3. The rearrangement joins TRBV29-1 to TRBJ2-3; D is possibly TRBD1 (6 bases). V lost 3 bases to trimming and J lost 1 base, with 8 bases between them. The CDR3 consists of 13 residues. Looked up from germline, CDR1 is SQVTM and CDR2 is ANQGSEA. CDR3 loop: CSVDEGGTDTQYF. In DNA form, the CDR3 reads TGCAGCGTTGATGAGGGGGGCACAGATACGCAGTATTTT.

The V gene is TRBV27, the J gene TRBJ2-1; perhaps TRBD2 as D (5 bases). V was pared by 6 bases and J by 4 bases, with 16 bases between. Germline lookup yields CDR1 MNHEY and CDR2 SMNVEV (reference sequence). This CDR3 is built from 15 residues. The CDR3 sequence: CASRLSERVYNEQFF. The CDR3 bases are TGTGCCAGCAGGCTTAGCGAAAGGGTTTACAATGAGCAGTTCTTC.